This T cell receptor (beta chain) stems from a study of blood T cell repertoires in COVID-19 (dated by TCRdb to 2020 to 2022). General notes on the study: Collaborator samples came from the United States, Italy and Spain and covered acute and convalescent phases of COVID-19. The prospective study material was composed of cDNA or gDNA derived from T cells, B-cell-depleted T cells, or PBMCs. The repertoires were released in a freely available public database meant as a resource for research on the immune response to SARS-CoV-2. Nearly every sample came with metadata listing a de-identified subject ID, COVID-19 status, age in years and sex. Deeply sampled blood TCRbeta repertoires from subjects exposed to, actively infected with, or recovered from COVID-19 were included in the dataset. The samples were drawn from the first 160 participants of the ongoing ImmuneRACE study and from 950 to 1,500 subjects provided by 6 global collaborators. Where available, HLA class I and class II types were taken from metadata supplied by the sample provider and were not determined by assay-based typing.

V sheds 0 bases and J sheds 3 bases, leaving 8 bases between their ends. From its cysteine to its phenylalanine, the CDR3 spans 14 amino acids. Only the CDR3 portion is preserved as DNA: 42 bases, with reading frame beginning at the first base. The germline V gene yields SGHDT for CDR1 and YYEEEE for CDR2. What the study reported, not specific to this receptor: The amount of clinical and demographic metadata varied by source and participant and was provided uncurated.

TCRbeta CDR3 regions were amplified from genomic DNA by means of the immunoSEQ Assay, a bias-controlled multiplex PCR. The study's processing was this. Within the assay, amplification of reference gene primers was used to estimate how many nucleated cells each sample contained. Sequence reads were collapsed and filtered to measure the absolute abundance of every unique TCRbeta CDR3 rearrangement. Productive Simpson clonality was computed per sample as the square root of Simpson's diversity index over productive rearrangements. Entries here come from immuneACCESS through TCRdb and include only in-frame sequences with V and J called. Some clones fail to appear in such tables; in the studies checked, an unresolved V gene covers under half of the shortfall, and the cause of the remainder is unknown. That table is the source of V, J and clone size, and D and trimming were worked out from the DNA. Here the sample has some 240,000 clones; about 79% occur a single time. The ten most abundant clones make up around 1.5% of the sample.

Another Seattle source contributed samples from volunteer blood donors who had recovered from COVID-19. Each collaborating institution followed its own protocols to collect whole blood in K2EDTA tubes. Collaborator samples were shipped for TCRbeta analysis as frozen whole blood, isolated PBMCs, or DNA extracted from either sample type. Concerning this clone: This clone's antigen is unknown. No much larger clone is present one base from it, and per-base qualities are unavailable.

Input material: peripheral blood. This TCR was sampled from a middle-aged woman who had recovered from COVID-19. Rearrangement joined TRBV5-6 to TRBJ2-3; a tentative D call is TRBD1 (5 bases match). The DNA sequence reads TGTGCCAGCAGCTTGGTTACAGGAACAGATACGCAGTATTTT. Its translation is CASSLVTGTDTQYF.